This TCR beta chain emerged from a study of blood T cell repertoires in COVID-19. Authors' processing steps: Amplification from reference gene primers served as the basis for estimated nucleated cell counts. The repertoire was sequenced with immunoSEQ multiplex PCR; TCRdb's copy has only in-frame clones and lacks some. D and trimming were read from the DNA, whereas the V and J calls and clone size are those reported in that table. The sample includes over 150,000 clones, less than 95% of them seen just once. V dropped 6 bases and J dropped 8; count of bases not matched to a gene: 6. This CDR3 has 12 residues. From germline, CDR1 is MDHEN and CDR2 SYDVKM.

This rearrangement joins TRBV28 to TRBJ1-2, with 7 bases matching TRBD1. Sequencing was performed on peripheral blood. This receptor was taken from a man aged 45 to 65 with acute or convalescent COVID-19. The CDR3 DNA reads as TGTGCCAGCAGCGGGACAGTAAGAGGCTACACCTTC. Its translation is CASSGTVRGYTF.